This T cell receptor (beta chain) was sequenced during a study of shared clonotypes between healthy human individuals. The overall study: The plates for each donor numbered three CD4 naive, three CD4 memory, two CD8 naive and one CD8 memory.

There are a few counts of this clone. Adults of Caucasian background living in Nashville, Tennessee made up all donors. CD45RA-negative memory and CD45RA+ naive subsets were split from the CD4+ cells. TCRdb's copy holds only in-frame clones and misses some; the assay was immunoSEQ multiplex PCR. The top ten hold 10% to 13% of the sample, which has approximately 350,000 clones, approximately 79% seen once. The germline V gene encodes CDR1 SNHLY and CDR2 FYNNEI. CDR3 length: 12 amino acids. V lost 7 bases and J lost 10, with 14 bases in between. Material: memory CD4+ T cells sorted from blood. Subset meaning: CD45RA-negative fraction. J is TRBJ2-1 and V is TRBV2; maybe TRBD2 (6 bases). The receptor comes from a young man in good health. The DNA for the CDR3 is TGTGCCAGCACCCGGGACTCGGCAGAGCAGTTCTTC. Amino acid sequence: CASTRDSAEQFF.